A single sample is the source of the 25 T cell receptor beta chains below, sequenced in a study of liver allograft versus peripheral blood T cells. Turning to the study itself: The authors compared T cell receptor repertoires in transplanted livers with recipients' peripheral blood repertoires.

TCRdb recomputed calls from the reads with MiXCR, one row per CDR3 protein. The sample lists some 14,000 distinct CDR3 sequences, 18% seen once, with approximately 13% in the top ten. Receptors were obtained from a human patient who had a liver transplant. Some T cells may be provided by the graft donor.

In regard to this clonotype: This could be a read error, since a much larger clone is one nucleotide away. V and J are TRBV18 and TRBJ2-5, with 7 bases lining up with TRBD1. This CDR3 is 13 amino acids long. Germline V gene data show CDR1 as KGHSH and CDR2 as LQKENI. The CDR3 loop reads CVSSPTGKETQYF. For the CDR3, the DNA is TGTGTCAGCTCCCCGACAGGGAAAGAGACCCAGTACTTC.

This clonotype showed up many times. The chain combines TRBV7-2 with TRBJ1-2; D perhaps matches TRBD1 (6 bases). Germline assignment: CDR1 SGHTA and CDR2 FQGNSA. The length of the CDR3 is 15 residues. The V end lost 1 base, the J end lost 7 bases, and 16 bases lay between the germline ends. Here the CDR3 DNA reads TGTGCCAGCAGCTTAGGTCTCCCCAGGGGCAGTGGCTACACCTTC. Translated: CASSLGLPRGSGYTF.

Relative to its sample, this clonotype is medium-sized. The chain carries TRBV6-1 and TRBJ2-3, with TRBD2 identical over 7 bases. This CDR3 is built from 16 residues. Germline CDR1 MNHNS, CDR2 SASEGT. V lost 6 bases to trimming and J lost 0 bases; unmatched junction nucleotides: 9. CDR3: CASREPSGGSTDTQYF. The CDR3 region has the DNA TGTGCCAGCAGGGAGCCTAGCGGAGGGAGCACAGATACGCAGTATTTT.

The chain has TRBV6-2 or TRBV6-3 and TRBJ2-5; TRBD1 agrees at 8 bases. Germline values: CDR1 MNHEY, CDR2 SVGEGT. This CDR3 region has 14 residues. V gave up 4 bases and J gave up 6 bases; unmatched junction bases: 7. CDR3 region: CASSSPGQVQTQYF. CDR3 bases: TGTGCCAGCAGTTCGCCGGGACAGGTCCAGACCCAGTACTTC.

The chain links TRBV7-9 to TRBJ2-7; 8 positions match TRBD2. CDR1 is SEHNR and CDR2 is FQNEAQ in the germline V gene (reference sequence). The CDR3 contains 14 residues. V shed 4 bases, J shed 1 base, and the junction held 3 bases outside the gene matches. The CDR3: CASSSTSVSYEQYF. The CDR3 DNA reads TGTGCCAGCAGCTCGACTAGCGTTTCCTACGAGCAGTACTTC.

The V gene is TRBV20-1, the J gene TRBJ2-5; possible D gene TRBD1, 6 bases. The V and J ends lost 4 bases and 0 bases respectively, with 21 bases between them. Germline assignment: CDR1 DFQATT and CDR2 SNEGSKA (reference sequence). The CDR3 spans 17 residues. The CDR3 sequence: CSAINQGTYENQETQYF. The CDR3 DNA sequence: TGCAGTGCTATAAATCAGGGGACATACGAAAACCAAGAGACCCAGTACTTC.

Ten or more counts support this clonotype. V gene TRBV6-5 combines with J gene TRBJ2-3; TRBD2 agrees at 10 bases. This CDR3 has 16 residues. Trimming removed 3 bases from V and 5 bases from J; junction bases left unmatched: 8. From germline, CDR1 is MNHEY and CDR2 SVGAGI. Here the CDR3 reads CASSYSIAGGRDTQYF. The CDR3 DNA reads TGTGCCAGCAGTTATTCGATAGCGGGGGGCCGAGATACGCAGTATTTT.

This clonotype is medium-sized within its sample. The J gene is TRBJ1-1, the V gene TRBV28, with 7 bases aligning to TRBD1. CDR1 MDHEN and CDR2 SYDVKM come from the germline V gene. The CDR3 runs to 15 residues. V lost 2 bases and J lost 5; bases outside the gene matches: 8. CDR3: CASSLPEGGRTEAFF. The CDR3 region has the DNA TGTGCCAGCAGTTTACCCGAAGGGGGCCGGACTGAAGCTTTCTTT. Drawing the rest from reference TRBV28 and TRBJ1-1, the complete variable domain is DVKVTQSSRYLVKRTGEKVFLECVQDMDHENMFWYRQDPGLGLRLIYFSYDVKMKEKGDIPEGYSVSREKKERFSLILESASTNQTSMYLCASSLPEGGRTEAFFGQGTRLTVV.

J is TRBJ1-5 and V is TRBV6-1; D is unclear. The V end lost 2 bases, the J end lost 4 bases, and 12 bases lay between the germline ends. The CDR3 has 15 residues. Germline-derived CDR1 and CDR2 are MNHNS and SASEGT. The CDR3 coding sequence is TGTGCCAGCAGTGAATGGGAACATCAAAATCAGCCCCAGCATTTT. Translating it yields CASSEWEHQNQPQHF.

This clonotype showed up just a few times. The V gene is TRBV28, the J gene TRBJ2-6, with D tentatively TRBD1 (5 bases). The CDR3 sequence is 13 residues long. The V end was cut by 8 bases, the J end by 4 bases, with 9 bases between. Germline V gives CDR1 MDHEN, CDR2 SYDVKM. The CDR3 spells CASLRGGANVLTF. CDR3 sequence (DNA): TGTGCCAGCCTAAGGGGCGGGGCCAACGTCCTGACTTTC.

The chain combines TRBV5-4 with TRBJ2-7; 9 bases align to TRBD1. V shed 0 bases and J 4 bases; nucleotides not matched to a gene: 5. Germline CDR1 and CDR2: SGHNT and YYREEE (reference sequence). The CDR3 spans 15 residues. The DNA of the CDR3 is TGTGCCAGCAGCTTGGGGGGACAGGGAAGATACGAGCAGTACTTC. It translates to CASSLGGQGRYEQYF.

The chain couples TRBV12-3 or TRBV12-4 to TRBJ1-5; 12 bases line up with TRBD1. V dropped 5 bases and J dropped 2; count of bases not matched to a gene: 4. CDR3 length equals 16 residues. The CDR3 nucleotides are TGTGCCAGCAGTCGTGGGACAGGGGGCCGCAATCAGCCCCAGCATTTT. Translated, it gives CASSRGTGGRNQPQHF.

V is TRBV20-1 and J is TRBJ2-1; 8 bases are a match to TRBD2. V was pared by 5 bases and J by 7 bases, with 13 bases of the junction left unmatched. The V gene's germline CDR1 is DFQATT and CDR2 SNEGSKA (reference sequence). The CDR3 is made up of 15 amino acids. The CDR3 region is CSARIPFRGGNEQFF. The CDR3 DNA is TGCAGTGCTCGGATTCCGTTTCGGGGGGGGAATGAGCAGTTCTTC.

The chain carries TRBV28 and TRBJ1-2; D is possibly TRBD1 (5 bases). The CDR3 extends over 10 amino acids. Trimming stripped 11 bases from V and 4 bases from J, with 8 bases between. Germline V lookup: CDR1 MDHEN, CDR2 SYDVKM. The CDR3 sequence is CAARGYGYTF. CDR3 nucleotides: TGTGCCGCGAGGGGCTATGGCTACACCTTC.

This clonotype was picked up many times. The chain carries TRBV29-1 and TRBJ2-5; D might be TRBD1 or TRBD2, each matching 5 bases. The ends were cut back, 7 bases at V and 2 bases at J, with 11 bases in the middle. There are 12 residues in the CDR3. In germline, CDR1 is SQVTM, CDR2 ANQGSEA. CDR3: CSALGVQETQYF. As DNA, the CDR3 is TGCAGCGCCCTGGGGGTACAAGAGACCCAGTACTTC.

The chain carries TRBV5-6 and TRBJ1-2; 9 bases match TRBD1. The CDR3 is 15 residues long. Per germline, CDR1 SGHDT and CDR2 YYEEEE. Unmatched junction bases numbered 8, after V lost 2 bases and J lost 6 bases. The CDR3 sequence: CASSFRDRAFDGYTF. In nucleotides, the CDR3 is TGTGCCAGCAGCTTCCGGGACAGGGCTTTCGATGGCTACACCTTC.

V and J are TRBV28 and TRBJ1-1; no firm D call. The ends were cut back, 3 bases at V and 4 bases at J, with 12 bases in the middle. CDR1 is MDHEN, CDR2 SYDVKM, per germline. The CDR3 is made up of 14 amino acids. CDR3 residues: CASSFPGDGTEAFF. The CDR3 DNA reads TGTGCCAGCAGTTTCCCGGGAGATGGCACTGAAGCTTTCTTT.

The V call is TRBV6-5, the J call TRBJ1-4, with D possibly being TRBD1 (6 bases). The CDR3 consists of 13 residues. Trimming removed 2 bases from V and 8 bases from J, with 9 bases in between. In germline, CDR1 is MNHEY, CDR2 SVGAGI. CDR3 sequence: CASSYVGAEKLFF. The CDR3 DNA follows: TGTGCCAGCAGTTACGTGGGGGCGGAAAAACTGTTTTTT.

This clonotype was observed at least ten times. The chain joins TRBV6-1 to TRBJ1-1; a weak D match, TRBD1 (6 bases). Germline lookup yields CDR1 MNHNS and CDR2 SASEGT. The CDR3 runs to 14 residues. V was shortened by 6 bases and J by 4 bases, with 15 bases between the two germline ends. The chain's CDR3 is CASRGQIPGTEAFF. The CDR3 bases are TGTGCCAGCAGAGGACAGATCCCGGGCACTGAAGCTTTCTTT.

This clonotype was seen at least ten times. In DNA form, the CDR3 reads TGTGCCAGCAGTTACGGGGCAGAAGTCCCCGAGCAGTACTTC. Its protein product is CASSYGAEVPEQYF. This chain links TRBV6-6 with TRBJ2-7; tentatively, D is TRBD1 (5 bases). Trimming stripped 2 bases from V and 6 bases from J, with 14 bases between. The CDR3 runs to 14 residues. Germline CDR1 is MNHNY and CDR2 is SVGAGI (reference sequence).

Ten or more counts support this clonotype. The V gene is TRBV30, the J gene TRBJ2-2; D is unresolved. The CDR3 runs to 14 residues. Trimming removed 6 bases from V and 1 base from J, with 12 bases in between. CDR1 and CDR2 (germline): GTSNPN, SVGIG (reference sequence). CDR3 in amino acids: CACPKRMNTGELFF. The CDR3 DNA sequence: TGTGCCTGCCCTAAACGGATGAACACCGGGGAGCTGTTTTTT.

This clonotype was counted at least ten times. J is TRBJ2-1 and V is TRBV7-3, with 8 bases identical to TRBD2. Trimming removed 2 bases from V and 4 bases from J; junction bases left unmatched: 4. Looked up from germline, CDR1 is SGHTA and CDR2 is FQGTGA. There are 15 residues in the CDR3. DNA of the CDR3: TGTGCCAGCAGCTTAGGGACTAGGAGTTACAATGAGCAGTTCTTC. The encoded protein is CASSLGTRSYNEQFF.

This clonotype is medium-sized in the sample. The gene calls are TRBV29-1 and TRBJ1-2; 9 bases match TRBD1. V lost 4 bases to trimming and J lost 1 base; unmatched junction nucleotides: 7. Per the germline V gene, CDR1 is SQVTM and CDR2 is ANQGSEA. This CDR3 has 15 amino acids. CDR3 bases: TGCAGCGTTGCCCCGGGACAGGGCGTTAACTATGGCTACACCTTC. This encodes CSVAPGQGVNYGYTF.

This clonotype has only a few counts. The rearrangement uses TRBV20-1 and TRBJ1-4; D uncertain. V was clipped by 0 bases and J by 0 bases, with 8 bases between them. Germline V gene data show CDR1 as DFQATT and CDR2 as SNEGSKA (reference sequence). This CDR3 is built from 15 residues. The CDR3 DNA reads as TGCAGTGCTAGAGATTTTAGGACAACTAATGAAAAACTGTTTTTT. Amino acid sequence: CSARDFRTTNEKLFF.

The CDR3 coding sequence is TGTGCCTGGGGTAATAGGGCGGCTCCCTACGAGCAGTACTTC. It translates to CAWGNRAAPYEQYF. This chain joins TRBV30 and TRBJ2-7; D gene uncertain. Trimming took off 5 bases at V and 2 bases at J, with 16 bases between the two ends. The CDR3 consists of 14 residues. CDR1 is GTSNPN, CDR2 SVGIG, per germline (reference sequence).